The 32 T cell receptor beta chains below come from one sample, sequenced in a study of siplizumab effects on memory and regulatory T cells. Libraries were prepared by immunoSEQ multiplex PCR; TCRdb keeps only in-frame clonotypes and omits some of them. The table lists some 100,000 clones, 93% of them singletons. The source material was CD8+ T cells sorted from blood. These receptors all come from a human donor in good health.

The V call is TRBV6-5, the J call TRBJ1-2, with D unclear. The germline V gene has CDR1 MNHEY and CDR2 SVGAGI. This CDR3 is built from 11 residues. Trimming removed 8 bases at V and 3 bases at J, with 7 bases between. In DNA form, the CDR3 reads TGTGCCAGCGGAGGTTACTATGGCTACACCTTC. Translation: CASGGYYGYTF.

CDR3 protein: CASSQGDVSYNEQFF. In nucleotides, the CDR3 is TGCGCCAGCAGCCAAGGGGACGTCTCCTACAATGAGCAGTTCTTC. The chain links TRBV4-1 to TRBJ2-1; D possibly matches TRBD1 or TRBD2 (5 bases each). The V gene lost 1 base and the J gene lost 0 bases, with 7 bases spanning the gap. Germline V lookup: CDR1 MGHRA, CDR2 YSYEKL. The CDR3 length is 15 residues.

This clone was recorded only once. CDR3 sequence: CASRTLAGGETQYF. CDR3 sequence (DNA): TGTGCCAGCAGAACCCTAGCGGGAGGCGAGACCCAGTACTTC. The rearrangement uses TRBV13 and TRBJ2-5; 11 nucleotides align to TRBD2. The CDR3 length is 14 residues. From germline, CDR1 is PRHDT and CDR2 FYEKMQ (reference sequence). With V trimmed by 6 bases and J by 5 bases, 5 bases remained unmatched.

The rearrangement links TRBV13 to TRBJ2-1; 7 bases map to TRBD2. Germline lookup yields CDR1 PRHDT and CDR2 FYEKMQ (reference sequence). Trimming removed 4 bases from V and 6 bases from J; junction bases left unmatched: 6. The CDR3 extends over 14 amino acids. CDR3 coding DNA: TGTGCCAGCAGCTCCCCGGGACTACTCAATGAGCAGTTCTTC. Translation: CASSSPGLLNEQFF.

The chain couples TRBV7-9 to TRBJ2-7, with a possible D match to TRBD1 (5 bases). V lost 3 bases, J lost 2 bases, and 11 bases lay in between. Looked up from germline, CDR1 is SEHNR and CDR2 is FQNEAQ (reference sequence). The CDR3 runs to 14 residues. In DNA, the CDR3 is TGTGCCAGCAGCTTTCCAGGGAACCCCTACGAGCAGTACTTC. Translating gives CASSFPGNPYEQYF.

This chain uses TRBV6-5 with TRBJ2-5, with no clear D. Germline CDR1 MNHEY, CDR2 SVGAGI. V was pared by 0 bases and J by 1 base, with 3 bases between. The CDR3 runs 13 residues. Here the CDR3 DNA reads TGTGCCAGCAGTTACTCTCCCCAAGAGACCCAGTACTTC. As protein: CASSYSPQETQYF.

V and J are TRBV6-5 and TRBJ1-2; D is uncertain. V lost 2 bases and J lost 6, with 7 bases in between. Germline V gives CDR1 MNHEY, CDR2 SVGAGI. The CDR3 extends over 12 amino acids. CDR3 protein: CASSYPPHGYTF. In DNA, the CDR3 is TGTGCCAGCAGTTACCCACCCCATGGCTACACCTTC.

This chain joins TRBV4-2 and TRBJ2-7; 8 nucleotides agree with TRBD1. This CDR3 region has 14 residues. CDR1 is LGHNA, CDR2 YNFKEQ, per germline. V shed 0 bases and J 3 bases; nucleotides not matched to a gene: 1. CDR3 in amino acids: CASSQDGTGYEQYF. CDR3 DNA sequence: TGTGCCAGCAGCCAAGATGGGACAGGCTACGAGCAGTACTTC.

This CDR3 reads CASSPVGSYEQYF. In DNA, the CDR3 is TGTGCCAGCAGCCCGGTGGGCAGCTACGAGCAGTACTTC. The chain carries TRBV5-4 and TRBJ2-7, with no clear D. Looked up from germline, CDR1 is SGHNT and CDR2 is YYREEE (reference sequence). Trimming took 4 bases from V and 3 from J, leaving 11 bases between them. The CDR3 totals 13 residues.

The chain employs TRBV6-5 and TRBJ2-1, with 13 bases lining up with TRBD2. The CDR3 totals 15 residues. The trim removed 6 bases at V and 4 bases at J, leaving 3 bases unmatched. The germline gives CDR1 MNHEY, CDR2 SVGAGI. The CDR3 reads CASSTSGRVYNEQFF. The CDR3 region has the DNA TGTGCCAGCAGCACTAGCGGGAGGGTATACAATGAGCAGTTCTTC.

This clone was seen only once. The J gene is TRBJ2-7, the V gene TRBV19; 8 nucleotides line up with TRBD1. With 5 bases clipped from V and 4 bases from J, the junction kept 16 bases outside the gene matches. The CDR3 extends over 17 amino acids. Germline CDR1 LNHDA, CDR2 SQIVND (reference sequence). CDR3 protein: CASSPKYFETGAYEQYF. The CDR3, as DNA: TGTGCCAGTAGTCCCAAGTACTTTGAGACAGGGGCTTACGAGCAGTACTTC. The variable domain in full, completed from reference TRBV19 and TRBJ2-7, reads DGGITQSPKYLFRKEGQNVTLSCEQNLNHDAMYWYRQDPGQGLRLIYYSQIVNDFQKGDIAEGYSVSREKKESFPLTVTSAQKNPTAFYLCASSPKYFETGAYEQYFGPGTRLTVT.

The chain uses TRBV5-1 and TRBJ1-1, with D unresolved. CDR1 is SGHRS and CDR2 is YFSETQ in the germline V gene. The CDR3 sequence is 14 residues long. V gave up 0 bases and J gave up 3 bases, with 9 bases separating them. CDR3 region: CASSLEGRYTEAFF. CDR3 nucleotides: TGCGCCAGCAGCTTGGAGGGTAGGTACACTGAAGCTTTCTTT.

The V gene is TRBV5-4, the J gene TRBJ2-2, with TRBD2 matching over 12 bases. Trimming cost V 2 bases and J 4 bases; bases outside gene matches: 3. Germline CDR1 and CDR2: SGHNT and YYREEE (reference sequence). This CDR3 comprises 16 residues. For the CDR3, the DNA is TGTGCCAGCAGCTTAAGACTAGCGGGGGCCACCGGGGAGCTGTTTTTT. Its protein is CASSLRLAGATGELFF.

This clone is labeled as medium-sized. The V call is TRBV11-3, the J call TRBJ1-1; D uncertain. Trimming took off 1 base at V and 1 base at J, with 7 bases between the two ends. The germline V gene encodes CDR1 SGHNT and CDR2 YENEEA. The CDR3 is made up of 14 amino acids. CDR3 residues: CASSLVAANTEAFF. In nucleotides, the CDR3 is TGTGCCAGCAGCTTAGTGGCAGCGAACACTGAAGCTTTCTTT.

The V and J genes are TRBV16 and TRBJ1-1; no firm D call. This CDR3 contains 13 residues. Germline lookup yields CDR1 KGHSY and CDR2 FQNENV. V was pared by 0 bases and J by 1 base, with 3 bases between. Written as DNA, the CDR3 is TGTGCCAGCAGCCAATCAGGGAACACTGAAGCTTTCTTT. It specifies CASSQSGNTEAFF. Filled out from reference TRBV16 and TRBJ1-1, the complete variable domain reads GEEVAQTPKHLVRGEGQKAKLYCAPIKGHSYVFWYQQVLKNEFKFLISFQNENVFDETGMPKERFSAKCLPNSPCSLEIQATKLEDSAVYFCASSQSGNTEAFFGQGTRLTVV.

The chain couples TRBV27 to TRBJ1-5, with 7 nucleotides matching TRBD1. With 5 bases clipped from V and 0 bases from J, the junction kept 22 bases outside the gene matches. Germline CDR1 and CDR2: MNHEY and SMNVEV (reference sequence). The CDR3 loop spans 21 amino acids. CDR3 nucleotides: TGTGCCAGCAGTCGCCCCCCCCGGGTTGCAGGGGGAGGTTGTAGCAATCAGCCCCAGCATTTT. Its translation is CASSRPPRVAGGGCSNQPQHF.

The chain carries TRBV7-9 and TRBJ1-2; TRBD1 is a possible D gene (5 bases). Per the germline V gene, CDR1 is SEHNR and CDR2 is FQNEAQ (reference sequence). V was clipped by 6 bases and J by 1 base, with 18 bases between them. This CDR3 comprises 16 residues. CDR3 in DNA: TGTGCCAGCAGACCCGGAGGGGTGGGGGTTAACTATGGCTACACCTTC. Translation gives CASRPGGVGVNYGYTF.

The V gene is TRBV5-5, the J gene TRBJ2-7; D not resolved. Between the trimmed V and J ends, which lost 4 bases and 2 bases, there was a span of 10 bases. Germline CDR1 SGHKS, CDR2 YYEKEE (reference sequence). The CDR3 runs to 13 residues. CDR3 in amino acids: CASSPTGTYEQYF. The CDR3 DNA reads TGTGCCAGCAGCCCGACGGGTACCTACGAGCAGTACTTC.

The rearrangement links TRBV19 to TRBJ2-7; D gene uncertain. The V gene's germline CDR1 is LNHDA and CDR2 SQIVND (reference sequence). The CDR3 covers 11 residues. The V end lost 5 bases, the J end lost 3 bases, and 5 bases lay between the germline ends. CDR3 sequence (DNA): TGTGCCAGTAGTGGGAACTACGAGCAGTACTTC. Protein product: CASSGNYEQYF.

The CDR3 region has the DNA TGTGCCAGTAGTGCCGGGGGGACGGGGGGACGCGATGAGCAGTTCTTC. Its protein is CASSAGGTGGRDEQFF. This chain links TRBV19 with TRBJ2-1; TRBD2 aligns across 7 bases. J was trimmed by 8 bases and V by 5 bases; bases with no gene match: 15. The CDR3 extends over 16 amino acids. Germline V gene data show CDR1 as LNHDA and CDR2 as SQIVND (reference sequence).

The chain is built from TRBV6-1 and TRBJ1-5; D perhaps matches TRBD1 (5 bases). The CDR3 has 18 amino acids. Germline V CDR1 and CDR2: MNHNS, SASEGT. V was shortened by 3 bases and J by 0 bases, with 18 bases between the two germline ends. The CDR3 here is CASSDPIGVGYSNQPQHF. CDR3 coding DNA: TGTGCCAGCAGTGACCCCATAGGGGTCGGCTATAGCAATCAGCCCCAGCATTTT.

The chain combines TRBV4-1 with TRBJ2-5; 8 nucleotides agree with TRBD2. Germline CDR1 MGHRA, CDR2 YSYEKL. This CDR3 is 17 amino acids long. V lost 0 bases, J lost 2 bases, and 8 bases stayed unmatched. CDR3 in amino acids: CASSQDEASGPQETQYF. The DNA for the CDR3 is TGCGCCAGCAGCCAAGATGAGGCTAGCGGGCCGCAAGAGACCCAGTACTTC.

This sequence joins TRBV2 and TRBJ1-2, with a weak D call TRBD1 (5 bases). In germline, CDR1 is SNHLY, CDR2 FYNNEI. The CDR3 runs to 12 residues. V lost 7 bases to trimming and J lost 3 bases, with 9 bases between them. CDR3 nucleotides: TGTGCCAGCACCGGGACCTACTATGGCTACACCTTC. Protein product: CASTGTYYGYTF.

The chain's CDR3 is CASSDGGATDTQYF. CDR3 DNA sequence: TGTGCCAGCAGTGACGGGGGGGCCACAGATACGCAGTATTTT. The rearrangement uses TRBV6-4 and TRBJ2-3; TRBD2 is a possible D gene (7 bases). The germline CDR1 and CDR2 sequences are MRHNA and SNTAGT. The CDR3 covers 14 residues. V was trimmed by 2 bases and J by 2 bases, leaving 8 bases between them.

The chain recombines TRBV7-9 with TRBJ2-7; 9 bases agree with TRBD2. V trimming: 5 bases; J trimming: 3 bases; junction bases outside the gene matches: 17. The CDR3 is made up of 18 amino acids. The germline gives CDR1 SEHNR, CDR2 FQNEAQ (reference sequence). This CDR3 is CASSHKWASGKPDYEQYF. DNA of the CDR3: TGTGCCAGCAGCCATAAATGGGCTAGCGGGAAACCCGACTACGAGCAGTACTTC.

In its sample, this clone was seen once. The CDR3 coding sequence is TGTGCCAGCAGCCCTCCCACGGGTAGTAGCACAGATACGCAGTATTTT. Translated, it gives CASSPPTGSSTDTQYF. The V and J genes are TRBV7-9 and TRBJ2-3; D is uncertain. CDR3 length equals 16 residues. Per the germline V gene, CDR1 is SEHNR and CDR2 is FQNEAQ (reference sequence). V lost 5 bases and J 0 bases, leaving 15 bases between the germline ends.

The J gene is TRBJ2-1, the V gene TRBV10-3, with TRBD2 matching 8 bases. CDR1 ENHRY and CDR2 SYGVKD come from the germline V gene. This CDR3 is built from 15 residues. The J segment lost 7 bases and the V segment lost 0 bases, leaving 5 bases of the junction unmatched. The CDR3 region is CAISESREGRNEQFF. CDR3 DNA: TGTGCCATCAGTGAGTCACGGGAGGGCCGAAATGAGCAGTTCTTC.

About this clone itself: Other DNA sequences from this sample encode an identical CDR3 as well. CDR3 amino acids: CASSLGQGASYEQYF. In DNA form, the CDR3 reads TGCGCCAGCAGCCTGGGACAGGGGGCTTCATACGAGCAGTACTTC. The chain has TRBV5-1 and TRBJ2-7, with TRBD1 matching 12 bases. Germline CDR1 reads SGHRS; CDR2 reads YFSETQ. The V gene end was trimmed by 4 bases and the J gene end by 4 bases; junction bases not matched to a gene: 6. CDR3 length: 15 residues.

The chain has TRBV6-1 and TRBJ1-1, with D possibly TRBD1 on 6 matching bases. This CDR3 has 13 residues. Germline V lookup: CDR1 MNHNS, CDR2 SASEGT. The V end was cut by 6 bases, the J end by 5 bases, with 13 bases between. CDR3 sequence reads: CASSTGLGTEAFF. The CDR3 DNA reads as TGTGCCAGCAGCACAGGGTTAGGGACTGAAGCTTTCTTT.

The rearrangement joins TRBV6-1 to TRBJ2-5, with 7 nucleotides matching TRBD2. This CDR3 has 15 amino acids. Germline trimming cut 0 bases from V and 4 bases from J; bases unmatched to any gene: 5. Germline V gene sequence: CDR1 MNHNS, CDR2 SASEGT. The CDR3, as DNA: TGTGCCAGCAGTGAAGCGGCGGGGACTACAGAGACCCAGTACTTC. Protein: CASSEAAGTTETQYF.

This chain links TRBV13 with TRBJ1-1; D may be TRBD1 (6 bases). The germline V gene has CDR1 PRHDT and CDR2 FYEKMQ (reference sequence). The CDR3 runs to 16 residues. V lost 2 bases and J lost 5, with 18 bases in between. The CDR3 reads CASSLPPGAKGTEAFF. DNA for the CDR3: TGTGCCAGCAGCTTACCCCCGGGGGCGAAAGGAACTGAAGCTTTCTTT.

V usage is TRBV20-1 and J usage is TRBJ1-1; D is unclear. Trimming stripped 6 bases from V and 4 bases from J, with 9 bases between. Germline V gene data show CDR1 as DFQATT and CDR2 as SNEGSKA (reference sequence). The length of the CDR3 is 11 residues. The CDR3 DNA is TGCAGTGCACCGATGGGCACTGAAGCTTTCTTT. Its protein product is CSAPMGTEAFF.